These 3 T cell receptor beta chains came from one sample sequenced in a study of cytomegalovirus exposure and HLA in healthy donors. PCR primers comprised 60 Vbeta and 13 Jbeta primers. TCRdb's table, derived via immunoSEQ multiplex PCR, lists solely in-frame clones and lacks some. The sample lists around 110,000 clones, 8% to 10% occurring once. Sample: PBMCs. These receptors were taken from a man younger than 40 in good health and CMV-seronegative.

This clone was detected only once. The chain combines TRBV29-1 with TRBJ1-2, with D possibly matching TRBD1 (6 bases). The CDR3 sequence is 12 residues long. The germline CDR1 and CDR2 sequences are SQVTM and ANQGSEA. The CDR3 sequence is CRVRDTNYGYTF. The CDR3 nucleotides read TGCAGAGTCCGGGACACCAACTATGGCTACACCTTC.

The table lists this clone with a few counts. The chain is built from TRBV18 and TRBJ2-3, with TRBD1 matching over 8 bases. CDR1 KGHSH and CDR2 LQKENI come from the germline V gene. There are 14 residues in the CDR3. J lost 4 bases, V lost 6 bases, and 6 bases had no gene match. Here the CDR3 reads CASSPQGAADTQYF. Here the CDR3 DNA reads TGTGCCAGCTCTCCCCAGGGGGCCGCAGATACGCAGTATTTT.

There are many counts of this clone. J is TRBJ2-1 and V is TRBV4-3, with TRBD2 matching over 8 bases. This CDR3 is built from 16 residues. V lost 0 bases, J lost 6 bases, and 7 bases stayed unmatched. Germline V gene lookup returns CDR1 LGHNA and CDR2 YSLEER. CDR3 sequence (DNA): TGCGCCAGCAGCCAAGATGGGCTTAGCGGGGCCAATGAGCAGTTCTTC. Residues: CASSQDGLSGANEQFF.